Shown below are 14 T cell receptor beta chains from a single sample sequenced in a study of identifying expanded T cells in peripheral blood. Libraries were prepared by immunoSEQ multiplex PCR; TCRdb keeps only in-frame clonotypes and omits some of them. The sample consists of around 57,000 clones, more than 75% of them appearing once. The source material was blood. These receptors were obtained from a person between 18 and 75 years old in good health.

This chain uses TRBV20-1 with TRBJ2-5; D remains ambiguous. Germline V gene lookup returns CDR1 DFQATT and CDR2 SNEGSKA (reference sequence). V dropped 5 bases and J dropped 8 bases, with 12 bases sitting between them. CDR3 length: 11 residues. The CDR3 DNA reads as TGCAGTGCTCACCCCGCGGTTACCCAGTACTTC. Its translation is CSAHPAVTQYF.

The V gene is TRBV7-2, the J gene TRBJ2-1; 7 nucleotides agree with TRBD2. The CDR3 length is 16 residues. The ends lost 0 bases at V and 9 bases at J; junction bases unmatched: 11. The V gene's germline CDR1 is SGHTA and CDR2 FQGNSA. The CDR3: CASSLARTSPGGEQFF. In DNA, the CDR3 is TGTGCCAGCAGCTTAGCGCGGACAAGCCCGGGGGGTGAGCAGTTCTTC. Using reference TRBV7-2 and TRBJ2-1 for the parts outside the CDR3, the full variable domain is GAGVSQSPSNKVTEKGKDVELRCDPISGHTALYWYRQSLGQGLEFLIYFQGNSAPDKSGLPSDRFSAERTGGSVSTLTIQRTQQEDSAVYLCASSLARTSPGGEQFFGPGTRLTVL.

The chain employs TRBV11-3 and TRBJ1-3; no definite D call. Germline CDR1 is SGHNT and CDR2 is YENEEA. The ends were cut back, 4 bases at V and 7 bases at J, with 11 bases in the middle. The CDR3 runs 13 residues. CDR3 DNA sequence: TGTGCCAGCAGCTCCGGGGAGTCCAACACCATATATTTT. Protein: CASSSGESNTIYF.

This chain uses TRBV6-4 with TRBJ2-1; TRBD2 agrees at 11 bases. Losses at the gene ends were 5 bases for V and 6 bases for J; bases not matched to a gene: 0. Germline assignment: CDR1 MRHNA and CDR2 SNTAGT. The CDR3 runs 13 residues. CDR3 protein: CASSLAGGNEQFF. CDR3 DNA sequence: TGTGCCAGCAGTCTAGCGGGAGGCAATGAGCAGTTCTTC.

The rearrangement uses TRBV4-2 and TRBJ2-1, with 12 bases lining up with TRBD2. This CDR3 has 14 amino acids. V lost 3 bases, J lost 15 bases, and 9 bases stayed unmatched. The germline V gene has CDR1 LGHNA and CDR2 YNFKEQ. CDR3 region: CASSQAGLAGEPFF. CDR3 in DNA: TGTGCCAGCAGCCAGGCGGGACTAGCGGGCGAACCGTTCTTC.

The rearrangement links TRBV7-8 to TRBJ1-1; D gene unclear. This CDR3 has 11 residues. Germline-derived CDR1 and CDR2 are SGHVS and FQNEAQ. V lost 3 bases to trimming and J lost 5 bases, with 4 bases between them. The CDR3 bases are TGTGCCAGCAGCTTGAGGACTGAAGCTTTCTTT. Amino acid sequence: CASSLRTEAFF.

The V and J genes are TRBV10-3 and TRBJ1-1, with D perhaps matching TRBD1 (5 bases). Germline assignment: CDR1 ENHRY and CDR2 SYGVKD. Between the trimmed V and J ends, which lost 7 bases and 4 bases, there was a span of 13 bases. The CDR3 length is 13 residues. CDR3 DNA: TGTGCCATCAATGGGGGGTTGGGCACTGAAGCTTTCTTT. Translating it yields CAINGGLGTEAFF.

J is TRBJ2-3 and V is TRBV19; D gene unclear. V lost 1 base to trimming and J lost 4 bases, with 0 bases between them. The germline CDR1 and CDR2 sequences are LNHDA and SQIVND (reference sequence). This CDR3 spans 11 amino acids. The CDR3 loop reads CASSIADTQYF. CDR3 sequence (DNA): TGTGCCAGTAGTATAGCAGATACGCAGTATTTT. Complete variable domain (other parts from reference TRBV19 and TRBJ2-3): DGGITQSPKYLFRKEGQNVTLSCEQNLNHDAMYWYRQDPGQGLRLIYYSQIVNDFQKGDIAEGYSVSREKKESFPLTVTSAQKNPTAFYLCASSIADTQYFGPGTRLTVL.

V is TRBV7-9 and J is TRBJ1-4; D perhaps matches TRBD1 (5 bases). The CDR3 runs to 11 residues. V lost 11 bases and J 5 bases, leaving 9 bases between the germline ends. Germline values: CDR1 SEHNR, CDR2 FQNEAQ (reference sequence). The CDR3 nucleotides read TGTGCCGGTCGGGGGAATGAAAAACTGTTTTTT. Protein sequence: CAGRGNEKLFF.

This chain joins TRBV5-4 and TRBJ2-1, with D possibly matching TRBD2 (5 bases). The V gene lost 4 bases and the J gene lost 7 bases, with 18 bases spanning the gap. The CDR3 has 15 amino acids. Germline V CDR1 and CDR2: SGHNT, YYREEE (reference sequence). This CDR3 reads CASSVVGFGGNEQFF. The CDR3 DNA follows: TGTGCCAGCAGCGTAGTTGGATTCGGAGGTAATGAGCAGTTCTTC. Complete variable domain (other parts from reference TRBV5-4 and TRBJ2-1): ETGVTQSPTHLIKTRGQQVTLRCSSQSGHNTVSWYQQALGQGPQFIFQYYREEENGRGNFPPRFSGLQFPNYSSELNVNALELDDSALYLCASSVVGFGGNEQFFGPGTRLTVL.

V usage is TRBV5-1 and J usage is TRBJ1-1, with D hard to call. In germline, CDR1 is SGHRS, CDR2 YFSETQ. The CDR3 is 11 amino acids. V was cut by 2 bases and J by 10 bases, with 9 bases left in between. The CDR3: CASSLGPPAFF. The CDR3 DNA reads TGCGCCAGCAGCTTAGGGCCTCCAGCTTTCTTT. Full variable domain (remainder filled in from reference TRBV5-1 and TRBJ1-1): KAGVTQTPRYLIKTRGQQVTLSCSPISGHRSVSWYQQTPGQGLQFLFEYFSETQRNKGNFPGRFSGRQFSNSRSEMNVSTLELGDSALYLCASSLGPPAFFGQGTRLTVV.

The V gene is TRBV11-2, the J gene TRBJ2-1; either TRBD1 or TRBD2 may fit D (5 bases each). CDR1 is SGHAT, CDR2 FQNNGV, per germline. The ends were cut back, 5 bases at V and 9 bases at J, with 17 bases in the middle. The CDR3 contains 14 residues. CDR3 region: CASSQNRGGGEQFF. In DNA form, the CDR3 reads TGTGCCAGCAGCCAGAACCGGGGCGGCGGTGAGCAGTTCTTC. Filled out from reference TRBV11-2 and TRBJ2-1, the complete variable domain reads EAGVAQSPRYKIIEKRQSVAFWCNPISGHATLYWYQQILGQGPKLLIQFQNNGVVDDSQLPKDRFSAERLKGVDSTLKIQPAKLEDSAVYLCASSQNRGGGEQFFGPGTRLTVL.

V usage is TRBV7-2 and J usage is TRBJ1-2; TRBD1 aligns across 8 bases. CDR1 is SGHTA, CDR2 FQGNSA, per germline. The CDR3 has 13 residues. The junction had 6 bases not matched to a gene; V was cut back by 2 bases and J by 10 bases. CDR3 in amino acids: CASSLWDRSYYTF. In DNA, the CDR3 is TGTGCCAGCAGCTTATGGGACAGGTCTTACTACACCTTC.

This clone was detected only once. The chain has TRBV27 and TRBJ2-2; D gene uncertain. Germline V gene data show CDR1 as MNHEY and CDR2 as SMNVEV (reference sequence). V dropped 5 bases and J dropped 6 bases, with 19 bases sitting between them. The CDR3 has 16 residues. CDR3: CASSKLTDRAAGELFF. CDR3 nucleotides: TGTGCCAGCAGTAAGTTAACCGACCGCGCCGCCGGGGAGCTGTTTTTT.